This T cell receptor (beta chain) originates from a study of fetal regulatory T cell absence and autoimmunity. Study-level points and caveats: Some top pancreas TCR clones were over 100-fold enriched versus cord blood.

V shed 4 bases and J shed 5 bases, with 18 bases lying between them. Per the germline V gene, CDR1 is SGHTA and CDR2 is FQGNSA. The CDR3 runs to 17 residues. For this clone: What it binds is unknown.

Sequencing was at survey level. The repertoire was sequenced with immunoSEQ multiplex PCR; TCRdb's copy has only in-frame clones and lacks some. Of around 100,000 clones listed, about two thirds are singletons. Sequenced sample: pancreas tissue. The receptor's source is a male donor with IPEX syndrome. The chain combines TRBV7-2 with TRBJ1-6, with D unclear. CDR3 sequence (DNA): TGTGCCAGCAGCTCCAGAAGGACCCGGGTCAATAATTCACCCCTCCACTTT. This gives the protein CASSSRRTRVNNSPLHF.